The 20 T cell receptor beta chains below were found in one sample sequenced in a study of Graves' ophthalmopathy and Graves' hyperthyroidism. RNA transcripts were the template, and TCR beta CDR3 regions were amplified from them. The workflow started with a first-round RT-PCR run with HTBI primers and then moved on to a second-round multiplex PCR. One entry per CDR3 protein, called by TCRdb with MiXCR from the multiplex PCR reads. The table records hundreds of thousands of distinct CDR3 sequences, more than 20% of them present only once. The specimen was peripheral blood. The receptors originated from a woman aged 18-29 years with stable Graves' hyperthyroidism.

This clonotype was found many times. The genes are TRBV10-3 and TRBJ2-5; D call uncertain. CDR3 length: 14 residues. From germline, CDR1 is ENHRY and CDR2 SYGVKD. The V and J ends lost 4 bases and 1 base respectively, with 10 bases between them. CDR3 residues: CAISVGPSQETQYF. CDR3 in DNA: TGTGCCATCAGTGTCGGGCCTTCCCAAGAGACCCAGTACTTC.

This clonotype occurred many times. The rearrangement uses TRBV12-3 or TRBV12-4 and TRBJ1-1; D not resolved. The V end was cut by 5 bases, the J end by 5 bases, with 15 bases between. The CDR3 sequence is 14 residues long. The CDR3 DNA reads as TGTGCCAGCAGTCCCCACAACGGTTATACTGAAGCTTTCTTT. Protein: CASSPHNGYTEAFF.

This clonotype was counted at least ten times. The chain recombines TRBV29-1 with TRBJ2-5, with TRBD1 as a possible D gene (6 bases). The CDR3 runs 13 residues. V was pared by 3 bases and J by 4 bases, with 12 bases between. Germline CDR1 and CDR2: SQVTM and ANQGSEA. This chain's CDR3 is CSVDLQGPETQYF. The CDR3 DNA is TGCAGCGTTGATCTACAGGGCCCAGAGACCCAGTACTTC.

This clonotype appeared many times. In DNA form, the CDR3 reads TGTGCCAGCACCAGGGGCACTGAAGCTTTCTTT. It specifies CASTRGTEAFF. The J gene is TRBJ1-1, the V gene TRBV12-3 or TRBV12-4, with a weak D call TRBD1 (6 bases). Trimming took off 7 bases at V and 4 bases at J, with 7 bases between the two ends. This CDR3 spans 11 amino acids.

This clonotype was counted at least ten times. The chain has TRBV20-1 and TRBJ1-5, with 7 nucleotides matching TRBD1. Germline assignment: CDR1 DFQATT and CDR2 SNEGSKA (reference sequence). The CDR3 covers 14 residues. V was clipped by 6 bases and J by 4 bases; unmatched bases: 9. The CDR3 coding sequence is TGCAGTGCCGCCCGCCCACAGGGGAATCAGCCCCAGCATTTT. Translated, it gives CSAARPQGNQPQHF.

This clonotype came up many times. The CDR3 bases are TGTGCCAGCAGTTTCTCTCCCTACGAGCAGTACTTC. Translated: CASSFSPYEQYF. The rearrangement uses TRBV28 and TRBJ2-7; D unresolved. Germline values: CDR1 MDHEN, CDR2 SYDVKM. The CDR3 is 12 residues long. Between the trimmed V and J ends, which lost 3 bases and 2 bases, there was a span of 5 bases. Supplemented by reference TRBV28 and TRBJ2-7, the full variable domain reads DVKVTQSSRYLVKRTGEKVFLECVQDMDHENMFWYRQDPGLGLRLIYFSYDVKMKEKGDIPEGYSVSREKKERFSLILESASTNQTSMYLCASSFSPYEQYFGPGTRLTVT.

This clonotype was counted ten times or more. The V call is TRBV6-2 or TRBV6-3, the J call TRBJ2-7; D perhaps matches TRBD2 (5 bases). CDR1 and CDR2 from the germline V gene are MNHEY and SVGEGT. The CDR3 has 14 residues. The V end lost 7 bases, the J end lost 1 base, and 14 bases lay between the germline ends. The CDR3 DNA is TGTGCCAGCATGCCCGACGGGGTATCCTACGAGCAGTACTTC. This gives the protein CASMPDGVSYEQYF.

This clonotype was found many times. The chain uses TRBV11-2 and TRBJ2-5; TRBD2 is a possible D gene (8 bases). The CDR3 sequence is 16 residues long. Germline assignment: CDR1 SGHAT and CDR2 FQNNGV. V was shortened by 1 base and J by 2 bases, with 14 bases between the two germline ends. The CDR3, as DNA: TGTGCCAGCAGCTTAGTAGCGGGACAGAGGCAAGAGACCCAGTACTTC. Translated, it gives CASSLVAGQRQETQYF.

The chain joins TRBV4-1 to TRBJ1-5, with TRBD1 matching 9 bases. Germline loops: CDR1 MGHRA, CDR2 YSYEKL. The length of the CDR3 is 18 residues. The trim removed 1 base at V and 2 bases at J, leaving 9 bases unmatched. This CDR3 is CASSQVQGAESGNQPQHF. CDR3 nucleotide sequence: TGCGCCAGCAGCCAAGTACAGGGGGCGGAGAGCGGCAATCAGCCCCAGCATTTT.

This clonotype showed up just a few times. This chain links TRBV19 with TRBJ1-1; 10 bases fit TRBD1. Germline V gene sequence: CDR1 LNHDA, CDR2 SQIVND (reference sequence). This CDR3 region has 15 residues. The trim removed 5 bases at V and 6 bases at J, leaving 9 bases unmatched. In nucleotides, the CDR3 is TGTGCCAGTAGTCCCCGGACAGGGGGTAGCGCTGAAGCTTTCTTT. As protein: CASSPRTGGSAEAFF.

Note on this clonotype: A read error may be the cause here, since a much bigger clone is one base away. V is TRBV12-3 or TRBV12-4 and J is TRBJ2-5, with 7 bases aligning to TRBD2. V gave up 7 bases and J gave up 9 bases; unmatched junction bases: 5. The CDR3 runs 11 residues. For the CDR3, the DNA is TGTGCCAGCACCCTGGGGGGGTCCCAGTACTTC. Its translation is CASTLGGSQYF.

This clonotype was observed many times. This chain connects TRBV7-9 to TRBJ2-7; perhaps TRBD2 as D (6 bases). Trimming left V 5 bases short and J 4 bases short, with 21 bases between. CDR1 SEHNR and CDR2 FQNEAQ come from the germline V gene (reference sequence). CDR3 size: 16 residues. In DNA form, the CDR3 reads TGTGCCAGCAGCCCTTTCCCTAGCGATCGGCGTTACGAGCAGTACTTC. It encodes CASSPFPSDRRYEQYF.

The V call is TRBV6-5, the J call TRBJ1-1; weak D call: TRBD1 (5 bases). Trimming removed 4 bases from V and 10 bases from J, with 22 bases in between. Germline V lookup: CDR1 MNHEY, CDR2 SVGAGI. The CDR3 loop spans 15 amino acids. CDR3 residues: CASSWREGPSWGAFF. In nucleotides, the CDR3 is TGTGCCAGCAGTTGGCGGGAGGGGCCATCATGGGGAGCTTTCTTT.

This clonotype was picked up a small number of times. The chain recombines TRBV30 with TRBJ1-1; 7 nucleotides match TRBD1. Germline CDR1 and CDR2: GTSNPN and SVGIG (reference sequence). This CDR3 region has 14 residues. V dropped 3 bases and J dropped 0; count of bases not matched to a gene: 4. The DNA for the CDR3 is TGTGCCTGGAGCAAGGGACAGATGAACACTGAAGCTTTCTTT. Encoded protein: CAWSKGQMNTEAFF.

Comment on this clonotype: Germline is not matched at one junction end, which may reflect a read error. The chain carries TRBV12-3 or TRBV12-4 and TRBJ1-5; TRBD1 is a possible D gene (5 bases). This CDR3 is 13 amino acids long. CDR3 coding DNA: TGTGCCAGCAGTAAGGTAGGGGCACAGCCTCAGCATTTT. It yields the protein CASSKVGAQPQHF.

In its sample, this clonotype was seen many times. The chain couples TRBV18 to TRBJ1-5, with D maybe TRBD1 (5 bases). CDR1 and CDR2 (germline): KGHSH, LQKENI. There are 15 residues in the CDR3. V lost 1 base and J 7 bases, leaving 14 bases between the germline ends. The CDR3 bases are TGTGCCAGCTCACCACGGATGGACAAAAAGCAGCCCCAGCATTTT. Protein: CASSPRMDKKQPQHF.

The rearrangement joins TRBV20-1 to TRBJ2-7, with D maybe TRBD1 (5 bases). The V gene's germline CDR1 is DFQATT and CDR2 SNEGSKA (reference sequence). This CDR3 comprises 13 residues. The germline V and J ends were trimmed by 3 bases and 0 bases, with 9 bases remaining between them. CDR3 in amino acids: CSARSTASYEQYF. The CDR3 DNA reads TGCAGTGCTAGGTCGACAGCCTCCTACGAGCAGTACTTC.

This rearrangement joins TRBV2 to TRBJ2-7; 14 bases line up with TRBD2. V gave up 4 bases and J gave up 5 bases; unmatched junction bases: 4. The CDR3 sequence is 15 residues long. Germline CDR1 SNHLY, CDR2 FYNNEI. CDR3 amino acids: CASSVSGLAGDEQYF. CDR3 bases: TGTGCCAGCAGTGTCTCGGGACTAGCGGGAGACGAGCAGTACTTC.

In this sample, this clonotype turned up many times. This chain joins TRBV6-1 and TRBJ1-1; D remains ambiguous. CDR1 is MNHNS and CDR2 is SASEGT in the germline V gene. V shed 2 bases and J shed 5 bases, with 6 bases lying between them. The CDR3 consists of 12 residues. Here the CDR3 reads CASSELVTEAFF. The CDR3 DNA is TGTGCCAGCAGTGAACTGGTGACTGAAGCTTTCTTT.

This clonotype was seen at least ten times. The rearrangement joins TRBV2 to TRBJ2-7, with D tentatively TRBD1 or TRBD2 (5 bases each). Germline V CDR1 and CDR2: SNHLY, FYNNEI. This CDR3 has 14 amino acids. Trimming pared 8 bases from V and 3 bases from J, leaving 17 bases between. Here the CDR3 DNA reads TGTGCCAGCGGAGAGGGACCCCGGGACTACGAGCAGTACTTC. This sequence encodes CASGEGPRDYEQYF.